This T cell receptor (beta chain) was recovered during a study of shared clonotypes between healthy human individuals. Findings and caveats of the study: It was the non-shared clonotypes that had lower generation probabilities than clonotypes shared by all four donors.

In the case of this clone: Antigen specificity is unknown.

V shed 2 bases and J shed 3 bases, with 7 bases lying between them. CDR1 is MNHEY, CDR2 SMNVEV, per germline (reference sequence). The CDR3 sequence is 14 residues long. Naive CD8 cells lacked CD45RO, underwent positive selection for CCR7 and left out terminally differentiated effector memory CD45RA+ cells. Donors, healthy HIV-negative adults, lacked recent acute infections or vaccinations. Libraries were prepared by immunoSEQ multiplex PCR; TCRdb keeps only in-frame clonotypes and omits some of them. The table lists approximately 1.9 million clones, approximately 92% of them singletons, with about 1.7% in the top ten.

Sequencing was performed on naive CD8+ T cells from PBMCs. This rearrangement joins TRBV27 to TRBJ1-4; possible D gene TRBD1, 5 bases. The TCR was taken from a man aged 18-30 years in good health. Some clones in this sample may be carry-over from other donors' samples. In DNA, the CDR3 is TGTGCCAGCAGTTTAGGGGCGGCTAATGAAAAACTGTTTTTT. Amino acids: CASSLGAANEKLFF.